Below are 17 T cell receptor beta chains sequenced from a single sample in a study of blood T cell repertoires in COVID-19. Here immunoSEQ multiplex PCR was the method, and the copy in TCRdb shows in-frame clones only, minus some. Of around 260,000 clones listed, about 85% are singletons. Sequenced input: peripheral blood. These TCRs come from a man younger than 30 with active or convalescent COVID-19.

This sequence joins TRBV3-1 (or the pseudogene TRBV3-2) and TRBJ1-3, with unresolved D. The length of the CDR3 is 14 residues. CDR1 LGHDT and CDR2 YNNKEL come from the germline V gene (reference sequence). Trimming stripped 0 bases from V and 0 bases from J, with 3 bases between. The CDR3 here is CASSQESSGNTIYF. The CDR3 region has the DNA TGTGCCAGCAGCCAAGAGAGCTCTGGAAACACCATATATTTT.

The chain carries TRBV6-5 and TRBJ2-2; a weak D match, TRBD2 (5 bases). V was trimmed by 8 bases and J by 2 bases, leaving 9 bases between them. The CDR3 is made up of 13 amino acids. Germline CDR1 and CDR2: MNHEY and SVGAGI. CDR3 coding DNA: TGTGCCAGCTCTCGGGGAAACACCGGGGAGCTGTTTTTT. This translates into CASSRGNTGELFF.

This rearrangement joins TRBV29-1 to TRBJ2-2; TRBD1 is a possible D gene (5 bases). Germline loops: CDR1 SQVTM, CDR2 ANQGSEA. The V and J ends lost 6 bases and 1 base respectively, with 12 bases between them. This CDR3 has 14 residues. CDR3 coding DNA: TGCAGCGTCCACCAAGACAGGAACACCGGGGAGCTGTTTTTT. Its protein product is CSVHQDRNTGELFF.

For this clone: The same CDR3 can be traced to other DNA sequences in this sample. In DNA, the CDR3 is TGCGCCAGCAGCCTCGGACAGGGAGAGACCCAGTACTTC. Protein sequence: CASSLGQGETQYF. The chain has TRBV5-1 and TRBJ2-5; 8 nucleotides align to TRBD1. CDR1 SGHRS and CDR2 YFSETQ come from the germline V gene. After removal of 4 bases from V and 4 bases from J, the junction contained 3 bases not matched to a gene. The length of the CDR3 is 13 residues.

This chain joins TRBV7-9 and TRBJ2-3, with 9 nucleotides matching TRBD1. The germline V gene encodes CDR1 SEHNR and CDR2 FQNEAQ (reference sequence). The CDR3 is 20 residues long. Unmatched junction bases numbered 22, after V lost 5 bases and J lost 4 bases. In DNA, the CDR3 is TGTGCCAGCAGCACACGCCGCCAAATGAGCCGGGACAGGGTCCCAGATACGCAGTATTTT. This gives the protein CASSTRRQMSRDRVPDTQYF.

The rearrangement uses TRBV6-5 and TRBJ1-1; maybe TRBD1 (5 bases). The CDR3 extends over 13 amino acids. From germline, CDR1 is MNHEY and CDR2 SVGAGI. Between the trimmed V and J ends, which lost 4 bases and 4 bases, there was a span of 10 bases. The CDR3 DNA sequence: TGTGCCAGCAGTTCGTATAGGGGCACTGAAGCTTTCTTT. It encodes CASSSYRGTEAFF.

The rearrangement joins TRBV10-2 to TRBJ1-2, with D possibly TRBD1 on 6 matching bases. Per the germline V gene, CDR1 is WSHSY and CDR2 is SAAADI. V was cut by 8 bases and J by 0 bases, with 7 bases left in between. The CDR3 extends over 12 amino acids. The CDR3 region is CASRDTNYGYTF. The DNA of the CDR3 is TGCGCCAGCCGGGACACTAACTATGGCTACACCTTC.

This chain connects TRBV6-6 to TRBJ1-3; D might be TRBD1 (6 bases). The CDR3 length is 15 residues. V gave up 5 bases and J gave up 8 bases, with 19 bases separating them. CDR1 is MNHNY and CDR2 is SVGAGI in the germline V gene (reference sequence). CDR3 coding DNA: TGTGCCAGCAGTCTCCCGGGGAGGGAGGGGGACACCATATATTTT. The encoded protein is CASSLPGREGDTIYF.

The chain employs TRBV10-3 and TRBJ2-1; the D gene is possibly TRBD2 (6 bases). Per the germline V gene, CDR1 is ENHRY and CDR2 is SYGVKD. This CDR3 region has 16 residues. The ends were cut back, 3 bases at V and 2 bases at J, with 14 bases in the middle. This CDR3 is CAISDMGRGPYNEQFF. The CDR3 nucleotides are TGTGCCATCAGTGATATGGGGCGGGGCCCCTACAATGAGCAGTTCTTC.

The chain combines TRBV3-1 (or the pseudogene TRBV3-2) with TRBJ1-1; D possibly corresponds to TRBD1 (5 bases). The CDR3 extends over 15 amino acids. Germline CDR1 is LGHDT and CDR2 is YNNKEL (reference sequence). The V end lost 1 base, the J end lost 6 bases, and 15 bases lay between the germline ends. CDR3 coding DNA: TGTGCCAGCAGCCAAGGAGCCCGACAGTTCGCTGAAGCTTTCTTT. Amino acid sequence: CASSQGARQFAEAFF.

This clone has just a few counts. The gene calls are TRBV5-1 and TRBJ2-7; 11 bases align to TRBD2. This CDR3 contains 16 residues. With V trimmed by 4 bases and J by 3 bases, 9 bases remained unmatched. Germline CDR1 SGHRS, CDR2 YFSETQ. Written as DNA, the CDR3 is TGCGCCAGCAGCCCCTCTCCTAGCGGGGGGAACTACGAGCAGTACTTC. It translates to CASSPSPSGGNYEQYF.

This clone was recorded at least ten times. V usage is TRBV27 and J usage is TRBJ1-3; TRBD1 is a possible D gene (5 bases). Trimming left V 6 bases short and J 0 bases short, with 15 bases between. The CDR3 loop spans 16 amino acids. Germline CDR1 and CDR2: MNHEY and SMNVEV (reference sequence). Written as DNA, the CDR3 is TGTGCCAGCAGCCCTGACAGCATGAGCTCTGGAAACACCATATATTTT. Encoded protein: CASSPDSMSSGNTIYF.

The CDR3 DNA is TGTGCCAGCAGTTTAGCAACGGAGTATAATTCACCCCTCCACTTT. Translation gives CASSLATEYNSPLHF. The V call is TRBV28, the J call TRBJ1-6; D gene ambiguous. Germline V CDR1 and CDR2: MDHEN, SYDVKM. Trimming shortened V by 2 bases and J by 4 bases, and 9 bases separated the two germline ends. CDR3 length: 15 amino acids.

The rearrangement joins TRBV11-2 to TRBJ1-2; weak D call: TRBD1 (6 bases). The CDR3 length is 14 residues. V lost 4 bases and J lost 0, with 9 bases in between. The germline V gene has CDR1 SGHAT and CDR2 FQNNGV. This chain's CDR3 is CASSYTGSNYGYTF. The CDR3 DNA reads as TGTGCCAGCAGCTACACAGGGTCTAACTATGGCTACACCTTC.

The V gene is TRBV5-3, the J gene TRBJ2-7; TRBD1 aligns across 8 bases. TRBV5-3 is filed as an ORF, its function uncertain. V lost 1 base to trimming and J lost 5 bases; unmatched junction nucleotides: 17. The CDR3 runs 18 residues. Here the CDR3 reads CARSLPWTGRTPTDEQYF. The CDR3 DNA sequence: TGTGCCAGAAGCTTGCCGTGGACAGGGCGGACTCCTACGGACGAGCAGTACTTC.

Remarks on this clone: This sample also contains other DNA sequences that code for the same CDR3. The V gene is TRBV24-1, the J gene TRBJ1-2, with D possibly matching TRBD1 (5 bases). Germline V gene data show CDR1 as KGHDR and CDR2 as SFDVKD. This CDR3 spans 12 amino acids. The germline V and J ends were trimmed by 4 bases and 5 bases, with 7 bases remaining between them. CDR3 sequence (DNA): TGTGCCACCAGTGACGGGGGGTATGGCTACACCTTC. It codes for CATSDGGYGYTF.

The CDR3 nucleotides read TGTGCCAGCAGCCAAGGTATTAGAACTGAAGCTTTCTTT. Translating it yields CASSQGIRTEAFF. This chain connects TRBV14 to TRBJ1-1; D is unclear. V was trimmed by 1 base and J by 5 bases, leaving 8 bases between them. The CDR3 runs to 13 residues. Germline assignment: CDR1 SGHDN and CDR2 FVKESK.